The rows below give T cell receptor beta chains drawn from one sample of a study of T cells in Graves' hyperthyroidism and ophthalmopathy. MiXCR, run by TCRdb on the multiplex PCR reads, gives a single entry per CDR3 protein. The sample contains approximately 640,000 distinct CDR3 sequences, 15% to 20% of which appear only once. The material sequenced was blood. These receptors were collected from a man in his fifties or sixties with Graves' hyperthyroidism. CDR3s include the opening cysteine and the closing phenylalanine or tryptophan. Each record gives: clone size, D gene, J gene, V gene, CDR3 protein, CDR3 DNA. A D gene is named only where the DNA matches it firmly. Clone size is not always given. Where it is, it says once, few, many or a class for expanded clones.

clone size: NA
D gene: NA
J gene: TRBJ1-5
V gene: TRBV5-1
CDR3 protein: CASSTGVNQPQHF
CDR3 DNA: TGCGCCAGCAGCACGGGGGTAAATCAGCCCCAGCATTTT

clone size: many
D gene: TRBD1
J gene: TRBJ2-7
V gene: TRBV27
CDR3 protein: CASTLPGQGESYEQYF
CDR3 DNA: TGTGCCAGCACCCTACCAGGACAGGGGGAGTCCTACGAGCAGTACTTC

clone size: many
D gene: TRBD2
J gene: TRBJ2-1
V gene: TRBV20-1
CDR3 protein: CSASEVGGLASSNEQFF
CDR3 DNA: TGCAGTGCGTCGGAAGTCGGGGGACTAGCGTCTTCCAATGAGCAGTTCTTC

clone size: many
D gene: NA
J gene: TRBJ1-1
V gene: TRBV6-6
CDR3 protein: CASSYRGVGSMNTEAFF
CDR3 DNA: TGTGCCAGCAGTTACCGGGGGGTCGGGTCGATGAACACTGAAGCTTTCTTT

clone size: many
D gene: NA
J gene: TRBJ2-7
V gene: TRBV7-2
CDR3 protein: CASSLVAGATNEQYF
CDR3 DNA: TGTGCCAGCAGCTTAGTAGCCGGGGCCACTAACGAGCAGTACTTC

clone size: many
D gene: NA
J gene: TRBJ2-3
V gene: TRBV27
CDR3 protein: CASSFTGETSTDTQYF
CDR3 DNA: TGTGCCAGCAGTTTTACCGGAGAGACTAGCACAGATACGCAGTATTTT

clone size: many
D gene: TRBD2
J gene: TRBJ2-7
V gene: TRBV20-1
CDR3 protein: CSARETSGRTYEQYF
CDR3 DNA: TGCAGTGCTAGAGAAACTAGCGGGAGAACCTACGAGCAGTACTTC

clone size: many
D gene: NA
J gene: TRBJ1-4
V gene: TRBV5-1
CDR3 protein: CASRRTTGGSEKLFF
CDR3 DNA: TGCGCCAGCAGACGAACTACAGGAGGCAGTGAAAAACTGTTTTTT

clone size: few
D gene: TRBD2
J gene: TRBJ2-7
V gene: TRBV9
CDR3 protein: CASSVSTSGNSYPYEQYF
CDR3 DNA: TGTGCCAGCAGCGTATCGACTAGCGGGAACTCTTATCCCTACGAGCAGTACTTC

clone size: few
D gene: TRBD1
J gene: TRBJ1-1
V gene: TRBV6-5
CDR3 protein: CASSYSKWGDRVNTEAFF
CDR3 DNA: TGTGCCAGCAGTTACTCGAAATGGGGGGACAGGGTGAACACTGAAGCTTTCTTT

clone size: many
D gene: NA
J gene: TRBJ2-7
V gene: TRBV10-2
CDR3 protein: CASANPGTPPYEQYF
CDR3 DNA: TGCGCCAGCGCTAACCCCGGGACGCCACCCTACGAGCAGTACTTC

clone size: few
D gene: NA
J gene: TRBJ2-1
V gene: TRBV10-1
CDR3 protein: CASSPSTSNEQFF
CDR3 DNA: TGCGCCAGCAGTCCCTCGACTAGCAATGAGCAGTTCTTC

clone size: NA
D gene: NA
J gene: TRBJ1-2
V gene: TRBV5-1
CDR3 protein: CASNQGSGNRDGYTF
CDR3 DNA: TGCGCCAGCAACCAAGGGTCGGGAAACAGGGATGGCTACACCTTC

clone size: many
D gene: NA
J gene: TRBJ2-7
V gene: TRBV5-1
CDR3 protein: CASSLVPDRQGTSYEQYF
CDR3 DNA: TGCGCCAGCAGCTTGGTGCCGGACAGACAAGGAACGTCCTACGAGCAGTACTTC

clone size: NA
D gene: NA
J gene: TRBJ1-2
V gene: TRBV19
CDR3 protein: CASSISGNGYTF
CDR3 DNA: TGTGCCAGTAGTATATCAGGGAATGGCTACACCTTC

clone size: many
D gene: TRBD2
J gene: TRBJ2-1
V gene: TRBV11-2
CDR3 protein: CASSSSVTSGTYNEQFF
CDR3 DNA: TGTGCCAGCAGCTCCTCCGTGACTAGCGGGACGTACAATGAGCAGTTCTTC

clone size: NA
D gene: TRBD2
J gene: TRBJ2-5
V gene: TRBV6-5
CDR3 protein: CASSYWAGGQETQYF
CDR3 DNA: TGTGCCAGCAGTTACTGGGCGGGAGGGCAAGAGACCCAGTACTTC

clone size: few
D gene: NA
J gene: TRBJ1-4
V gene: TRBV24-1
CDR3 protein: CATSPTGPNERLFF
CDR3 DNA: TGTGCCACCAGTCCGACAGGACCTAATGAAAGACTGTTTTTT

clone size: many
D gene: NA
J gene: TRBJ1-1
V gene: TRBV6-2/TRBV6-3
CDR3 protein: CASSYGQGIGRENSEAFF
CDR3 DNA: TGTGCCAGCAGTTACGGGCAGGGGATTGGAAGAGAGAACTCTGAAGCTTTCTTT

clone size: many
D gene: TRBD2
J gene: TRBJ2-7
V gene: TRBV27
CDR3 protein: CASGTGTSGISEQYF
CDR3 DNA: TGTGCCAGCGGTACCGGGACTAGCGGGATTTCCGAGCAGTACTTC

clone size: few
D gene: TRBD1
J gene: TRBJ1-2
V gene: TRBV7-9
CDR3 protein: CASSARGPPNYGYTF
CDR3 DNA: TGTGCCAGCAGCGCGAGGGGGCCCCCAAACTATGGCTACACCTTC

clone size: many
D gene: NA
J gene: TRBJ2-4
V gene: TRBV11-2
CDR3 protein: CATADLLLAKNIQYF
CDR3 DNA: TGTGCCACCGCAGACCTATTACTAGCCAAAAACATTCAGTACTTC

clone size: NA
D gene: TRBD1
J gene: TRBJ2-2
V gene: TRBV7-2
CDR3 protein: CASSRGQGYTGELFF
CDR3 DNA: TGTGCCAGCAGCCGGGGACAGGGGTACACCGGGGAGCTGTTTTTT

clone size: many
D gene: NA
J gene: TRBJ2-5
V gene: TRBV12-3/TRBV12-4
CDR3 protein: CASSRDIFETQYF
CDR3 DNA: TGTGCCAGCAGTCGGGACATCTTTGAGACCCAGTACTTC

clone size: few
D gene: NA
J gene: TRBJ1-3
V gene: TRBV11-1
CDR3 protein: CASSRHAGNTIYF
CDR3 DNA: TGTGCCAGCAGCCGACATGCTGGAAACACCATATATTTT

clone size: many
D gene: NA
J gene: TRBJ1-1
V gene: TRBV20-1
CDR3 protein: CSAQSGGRYTEAFF
CDR3 DNA: TGCAGTGCCCAGAGCGGGGGCAGGTACACTGAAGCTTTCTTT

clone size: many
D gene: NA
J gene: TRBJ1-1
V gene: TRBV5-1
CDR3 protein: CASSLPQGDNTEAFF
CDR3 DNA: TGCGCCAGCAGCTTGCCCCAGGGCGACAACACTGAAGCTTTCTTT

clone size: NA
D gene: TRBD1
J gene: TRBJ2-3
V gene: TRBV10-3
CDR3 protein: CAISETRDRLSTDTQYF
CDR3 DNA: TGTGCCATCAGTGAGACCCGGGACAGACTTAGCACAGATACGCAGTATTTT

clone size: NA
D gene: NA
J gene: TRBJ1-5
V gene: TRBV6-2/TRBV6-3
CDR3 protein: CASTFSGGGNQPQHF
CDR3 DNA: TGTGCCAGCACGTTTTCCGGGGGAGGCAATCAGCCCCAGCATTTT

clone size: many
D gene: NA
J gene: TRBJ1-1
V gene: TRBV2
CDR3 protein: CASSDVQGGNTEAFF
CDR3 DNA: TGTGCCAGCAGTGATGTACAGGGTGGGAACACTGAAGCTTTCTTT

clone size: NA
D gene: TRBD2
J gene: TRBJ2-4
V gene: TRBV2
CDR3 protein: CASSAAGVNIQYF
CDR3 DNA: TGTGCCAGCAGTGCAGCGGGAGTAAACATTCAGTACTTC

clone size: NA
D gene: TRBD2
J gene: TRBJ2-3
V gene: TRBV27
CDR3 protein: CASSLFSGADTDTQYF
CDR3 DNA: TGTGCCAGCAGTTTATTTAGCGGGGCTGACACAGATACGCAGTATTTT

clone size: many
D gene: NA
J gene: TRBJ1-4
V gene: TRBV7-6
CDR3 protein: CASSLDHREKLFF
CDR3 DNA: TGTGCCAGCAGCTTGGATCATCGTGAAAAACTGTTTTTT

clone size: NA
D gene: NA
J gene: TRBJ2-7
V gene: TRBV6-5
CDR3 protein: CASRYRGGTYEQYF
CDR3 DNA: TGTGCCAGCAGGTACCGGGGCGGAACCTACGAGCAGTACTTC

clone size: few
D gene: TRBD2
J gene: TRBJ2-3
V gene: TRBV4-1
CDR3 protein: CASRQTSGSQADTQYF
CDR3 DNA: TGCGCCAGCAGACAGACTAGCGGGAGTCAGGCAGATACGCAGTATTTT

clone size: NA
D gene: TRBD1
J gene: TRBJ1-1
V gene: TRBV27
CDR3 protein: CASKPGQRDTEAFF
CDR3 DNA: TGTGCCAGCAAACCGGGACAGCGGGACACTGAAGCTTTCTTT

clone size: NA
D gene: NA
J gene: TRBJ2-5
V gene: TRBV30
CDR3 protein: CAWSAGGPQYF
CDR3 DNA: TGTGCCTGGAGCGCCGGGGGGCCCCAGTACTTC

clone size: NA
D gene: NA
J gene: TRBJ2-3
V gene: TRBV2
CDR3 protein: CASSFPTNTDTQYF
CDR3 DNA: TGTGCCAGCAGCTTCCCGACAAACACAGATACGCAGTATTTT

clone size: many
D gene: TRBD1
J gene: TRBJ1-5
V gene: TRBV19
CDR3 protein: CASSIFGQGAYNQPQHF
CDR3 DNA: TGTGCCAGTAGTATTTTCGGACAGGGGGCCTACAATCAGCCCCAGCATTTT

clone size: few
D gene: NA
J gene: TRBJ1-1
V gene: TRBV10-3
CDR3 protein: CAIGTNTEAFF
CDR3 DNA: TGTGCCATCGGCACGAACACTGAAGCTTTCTTT

clone size: NA
D gene: NA
J gene: TRBJ1-1
V gene: TRBV30
CDR3 protein: CAGGGIDTEAFF
CDR3 DNA: TGTGCCGGAGGGGGGATCGACACTGAAGCTTTCTTT

clone size: many
D gene: NA
J gene: TRBJ1-1
V gene: TRBV6-2/TRBV6-3
CDR3 protein: CASSPSTLYTEAFF
CDR3 DNA: TGTGCCAGCAGCCCTTCGACACTGTACACTGAAGCTTTCTTT